This paragraph reports one T cell receptor beta chain. Antigen unknown. The data were produced by immunoSEQ multiplex PCR, yet TCRdb's version contains in-frame clones alone and is incomplete. Of approximately 4,100 clones detected, around 76% appear once; the ten largest clones hold roughly 13%. Trimming removed 11 bases at V and 5 bases at J, with 15 bases between. The CDR3 is made up of 12 amino acids. The germline V gene has CDR1 MDHEN and CDR2 SYDVKM. Resections took place in Japan or China from the mid-2010s to the late 2010s. H&E slides confirmed each diagnosis, reviewed by two pathologists independently. This record comes from a study of immune evolution from preneoplasia to lung adenocarcinoma. The wider study: HLA loss of heterozygosity: 6% to 7.5% AIS, about 15% MIA, about 35% ADC, none AAH.

Whole-study results and caveats: Later-stage lesions appeared to have more T cells, more diversity, less clonality.

This receptor was taken from a person aged 70 to 85 with invasive lung adenocarcinoma. Some clones in this sample may be carry-over from other donors' samples. Sequenced input: FFPE invasive lung adenocarcinoma tissue. V is TRBV28 and J is TRBJ2-5; no clear D. Written as DNA, the CDR3 is TGTGCCGGTACCTTACCCTGGGAGACCCAGTACTTC. This sequence encodes CAGTLPWETQYF.